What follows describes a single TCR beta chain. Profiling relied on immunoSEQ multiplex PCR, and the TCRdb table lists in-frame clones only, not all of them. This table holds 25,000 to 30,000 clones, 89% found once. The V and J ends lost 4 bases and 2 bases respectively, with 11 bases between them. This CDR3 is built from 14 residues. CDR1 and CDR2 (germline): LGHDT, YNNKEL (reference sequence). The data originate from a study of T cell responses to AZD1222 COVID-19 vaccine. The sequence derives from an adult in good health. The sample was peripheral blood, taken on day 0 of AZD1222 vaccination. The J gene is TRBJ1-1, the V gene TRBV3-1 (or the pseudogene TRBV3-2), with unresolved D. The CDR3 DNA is TGTGCCAGCAGCCCCAGGCTGCTTAACACTGAAGCTTTCTTT. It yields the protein CASSPRLLNTEAFF.